The clone carrying this T cell receptor beta chain was seen more than once but under ten times. The CDR3 loop spans 14 amino acids. Germline loops: CDR1 DFQATT, CDR2 SNEGSKA (reference sequence). Deletions cut 4 bases from V and 6 bases from J, with 15 bases between. The record originates from a study of Graves' ophthalmopathy and Graves' hyperthyroidism. CDR3 regions of TCR beta were amplified from RNA transcripts. Investigators did first-round RT-PCR with HTBI primers, then second-round multiplex PCR. TCRdb re-called the multiplex PCR reads with MiXCR, one entry per CDR3 protein. The table lists hundreds of thousands of distinct CDR3 sequences, 22% of them singletons. Stable hyperthyroidism denotes an absence of ophthalmopathy throughout 18 months of follow-up.

Sequenced material: peripheral blood. The TCR was taken from a woman younger than 35 with stable Graves' hyperthyroidism. Some clones in this sample may be carry-over from other donors' samples. The V and J genes are TRBV20-1 and TRBJ2-2; D is perhaps TRBD2 (5 bases). The CDR3 DNA sequence: TGCAGTGCTATCCGGGATCTGGTCGCCGGGGAGCTGTTTTTT. Protein sequence: CSAIRDLVAGELFF.